What follows are 17 T cell receptor beta chains derived from one specimen sequenced in a study of blood T cell repertoires in COVID-19. Generated by immunoSEQ multiplex PCR, the TCRdb table keeps only in-frame clones and is missing some. There are 100,000 or so clones in the sample; roughly 85% occur only once, and approximately 2.5% lies in the top ten. The sequencing input was PBMCs or T cells enriched from blood (not recorded which). The source is a woman between 50 and 59 years old who had recovered from COVID-19.

The genes are TRBV30 and TRBJ2-7, with TRBD2 as a possible D gene (6 bases). Germline V gives CDR1 GTSNPN, CDR2 SVGIG (reference sequence). The CDR3 extends over 13 amino acids. Trimming left V 2 bases short and J 8 bases short, with 16 bases between. CDR3 in amino acids: CAWSSGVPGKQYF. CDR3 DNA sequence: TGTGCCTGGAGTTCGGGGGTCCCAGGGAAGCAGTACTTC.

In the case of this clone: Additional DNA sequences in this sample encode the identical CDR3. The chain is built from TRBV29-1 and TRBJ2-7; D is ambiguous. Germline-derived CDR1 and CDR2 are SQVTM and ANQGSEA. V lost 7 bases to trimming and J lost 0 bases, with 16 bases between them. The CDR3 contains 14 residues. This CDR3 is CSAVVAEVSYEQYF. CDR3 DNA sequence: TGCAGCGCTGTCGTCGCAGAAGTCTCCTACGAGCAGTACTTC.

V usage is TRBV11-3 and J usage is TRBJ2-3; 7 bases map to TRBD1. From germline, CDR1 is SGHNT and CDR2 YENEEA. The J segment lost 2 bases and the V segment lost 5 bases, leaving 7 bases of the junction unmatched. This CDR3 is 15 amino acids long. The CDR3 DNA sequence: TGTGCCAGCAGCGACCGGACAGGATACACAGATACGCAGTATTTT. Protein: CASSDRTGYTDTQYF.

The chain links TRBV7-9 to TRBJ2-7, with 8 bases that match TRBD2. Germline assignment: CDR1 SEHNR and CDR2 FQNEAQ (reference sequence). This CDR3 spans 15 amino acids. The V gene end was trimmed by 6 bases and the J gene end by 0 bases; junction bases not matched to a gene: 7. CDR3 residues: CASSSGEKRSYEQYF. The CDR3 DNA follows: TGTGCCAGCAGTAGCGGGGAAAAACGCTCCTACGAGCAGTACTTC.

The chain recombines TRBV19 with TRBJ1-2; 9 nucleotides agree with TRBD1. J lost 3 bases, V lost 6 bases, and 17 bases had no gene match. The CDR3 length is 18 residues. Germline values: CDR1 LNHDA, CDR2 SQIVND (reference sequence). The CDR3 DNA is TGTGCCAGTAGCACTACCGGGACAGGGCTTCCGACTGACTATGGCTACACCTTC. Its protein is CASSTTGTGLPTDYGYTF.

The chain combines TRBV11-2 with TRBJ1-4; TRBD1 matches at 10 bases. The CDR3 has 16 residues. V was clipped by 4 bases and J by 7 bases; unmatched bases: 9. CDR1 is SGHAT, CDR2 FQNNGV, per germline. This CDR3 reads CASSSTPRDRGEKLFF. The CDR3 coding sequence is TGTGCCAGCAGCTCGACCCCCCGGGACAGGGGTGAAAAACTGTTTTTT. The whole variable domain, remainder taken from reference TRBV11-2 and TRBJ1-4, is EAGVAQSPRYKIIEKRQSVAFWCNPISGHATLYWYQQILGQGPKLLIQFQNNGVVDDSQLPKDRFSAERLKGVDSTLKIQPAKLEDSAVYLCASSSTPRDRGEKLFFGSGTQLSVL.

This chain joins TRBV7-3 and TRBJ2-1, with D possibly being TRBD2 (5 bases). V lost 6 bases, J lost 7 bases, and 7 bases lay in between. Germline CDR1 is SGHTA and CDR2 is FQGTGA. The CDR3 length is 11 residues. The DNA for the CDR3 is TGTGCCAGCAGTACGGGGAATGAGCAGTTCTTC. Residues: CASSTGNEQFF.

V usage is TRBV21-1 and J usage is TRBJ1-4. TRBV21-1 is given as a pseudogene. CDR3 length: 13 residues. CDR3 loop: CASSKWCGEKLFF. The CDR3 bases are TGTGCCAGCAGCAAATGGTGCGGTGAAAAACTGTTTTTT.

This rearrangement joins TRBV5-4 to TRBJ1-3; no clear D gene. Germline V gene data show CDR1 as SGHNT and CDR2 as YYREEE (reference sequence). Trimming took 0 bases from V and 4 from J, leaving 8 bases between them. This CDR3 is 14 amino acids long. The CDR3 sequence: CASSLAVGGNTIYF. In nucleotides, the CDR3 is TGTGCCAGCAGCTTGGCGGTGGGCGGAAACACCATATATTTT.

J is TRBJ1-4 and V is TRBV7-9, with D perhaps TRBD1 (6 bases). This CDR3 region has 15 residues. V gave up 5 bases and J gave up 7 bases, with 17 bases separating them. The germline CDR1 and CDR2 sequences are SEHNR and FQNEAQ (reference sequence). The CDR3 sequence: CASSPTGQLGEKLFF. The CDR3 coding sequence is TGTGCCAGCAGCCCAACAGGGCAGCTCGGTGAAAAACTGTTTTTT. The complete variable domain, with remaining parts taken from reference TRBV7-9 and TRBJ1-4, reads DTGVSQNPRHKITKRGQNVTFRCDPISEHNRLYWYRQTLGQGPEFLTYFQNEAQLEKSRLLSDRFSAERPKGSFSTLEIQRTEQGDSAMYLCASSPTGQLGEKLFFGSGTQLSVL.

The chain uses TRBV28 and TRBJ1-4, with 8 bases identical to TRBD1. CDR3 length: 16 residues. Trimming cost V 6 bases and J 7 bases; bases outside gene matches: 13. Germline CDR1 reads MDHEN; CDR2 reads SYDVKM. The DNA for the CDR3 is TGTGCCAGCAGCGCACCTCGGACAGGGATTACTGAAAAACTGTTTTTT. Its protein is CASSAPRTGITEKLFF.

The J gene is TRBJ2-2, the V gene TRBV7-6; D perhaps matches TRBD2 (6 bases). The germline gives CDR1 SGHVS, CDR2 FNYEAQ. V lost 5 bases and J 6 bases, leaving 7 bases between the germline ends. This CDR3 comprises 12 residues. CDR3 protein: CASSPSAGELFF. The DNA for the CDR3 is TGTGCCAGCAGCCCTAGCGCCGGGGAGCTGTTTTTT.

The gene calls are TRBV27 and TRBJ2-3, with a tentative D call TRBD1 (6 bases). CDR1 and CDR2 from the germline V gene are MNHEY and SMNVEV (reference sequence). Trimming took 6 bases from V and 3 from J, leaving 19 bases between them. The CDR3 is 16 residues long. CDR3 region: CASSPTLGAGTDTQYF. As DNA, the CDR3 is TGTGCCAGCAGCCCGACCCTGGGGGCCGGTACAGATACGCAGTATTTT.

The rearrangement uses TRBV30 and TRBJ2-1; the match to TRBD2 covers 10 bases. Germline loops: CDR1 GTSNPN, CDR2 SVGIG (reference sequence). The CDR3 totals 14 residues. The ends lost 5 bases at V and 5 bases at J; junction bases unmatched: 6. CDR3 nucleotides: TGTGCCTGGTCTAGCGGGAGAGTCCACAATGAGCAGTTCTTC. The encoded protein is CAWSSGRVHNEQFF.

The genes are TRBV6-5 and TRBJ1-1, with a weak D call TRBD1 (5 bases). The germline CDR1 and CDR2 sequences are MNHEY and SVGAGI. The CDR3 spans 14 residues. Trimming removed 2 bases at V and 0 bases at J, with 7 bases between. The CDR3 nucleotides read TGTGCCAGCAGTTACCCAGGGATGAACACTGAAGCTTTCTTT. Its protein product is CASSYPGMNTEAFF.

The rearrangement links TRBV14 to TRBJ2-1; the D is unclear. This CDR3 is built from 14 residues. V lost 0 bases and J 6 bases, leaving 9 bases between the germline ends. From germline, CDR1 is SGHDN and CDR2 FVKESK. The CDR3 protein is CASSQEESLNEQFF. For the CDR3, the DNA is TGTGCCAGCAGCCAAGAAGAAAGCCTCAATGAGCAGTTCTTC.

The chain uses TRBV3-1 (or the pseudogene TRBV3-2) and TRBJ1-4; D is undetermined. V dropped 4 bases and J dropped 0 bases, with 6 bases sitting between them. Germline V gene lookup returns CDR1 LGHDT and CDR2 YNNKEL (reference sequence). CDR3 length equals 14 residues. The CDR3 nucleotides are TGTGCCAGCAGCCGGAGCGCAACTAATGAAAAACTGTTTTTT. It encodes CASSRSATNEKLFF.